Presented here are 8 T cell receptor beta chains from one specimen sequenced in a study of shared clonotypes between healthy human individuals. Sequencing used immunoSEQ multiplex PCR; TCRdb keeps in-frame clones, though not all of them. The data show more than 550,000 clones, 90% seen once. Specimen: memory CD8+ T cells from PBMCs. The subset was: CD45RO+ cells pooled with CCR7-negative TemRA cells. These TCRs come from a man aged 18-30 years in good health. Some clones in this sample may be carry-over from other donors' samples.

The chain combines TRBV28 with TRBJ2-5; 8 bases fit TRBD1. J gave up 3 bases and V 3 bases, and 12 bases lay outside the gene matches. The CDR3 is 17 amino acids. In germline, CDR1 is MDHEN, CDR2 SYDVKM. The CDR3 DNA reads as TGTGCCAGCAGTTTCCCTCGACAGGGGTTGTGGGAAGAGACCCAGTACTTC. Its translation: CASSFPRQGLWEETQYF.

The V call is TRBV5-1, the J call TRBJ2-7; D possibly matches TRBD1 or TRBD2 (7 bases each). The CDR3 is made up of 16 amino acids. Between the trimmed V and J ends, which lost 0 bases and 3 bases, there was a span of 16 bases. Germline loops: CDR1 SGHRS, CDR2 YFSETQ. The CDR3 spells CASSLARQGLFYEQYF. The CDR3 DNA sequence: TGCGCCAGCAGCTTGGCCAGACAGGGACTATTCTACGAGCAGTACTTC.

The rearrangement links TRBV27 to TRBJ2-7; 8 bases are shared with TRBD1. Germline CDR1 and CDR2: MNHEY and SMNVEV (reference sequence). The junction had 2 bases not matched to a gene; V was cut back by 2 bases and J by 2 bases. The CDR3 length is 14 residues. CDR3 sequence (DNA): TGTGCCAGCAGTTTAAGGGACAGGCCCTACGAGCAGTACTTC. It codes for CASSLRDRPYEQYF.

This clone came up once. The chain combines TRBV4-1 with TRBJ2-5; no reliable D call. The CDR3 is 15 residues long. The germline V gene encodes CDR1 MGHRA and CDR2 YSYEKL. V shed 0 bases and J shed 2 bases, with 10 bases lying between them. Here the CDR3 reads CASSQDKVQQETQYF. DNA of the CDR3: TGCGCCAGCAGCCAAGATAAGGTCCAGCAAGAGACCCAGTACTTC.

V gene TRBV5-6 combines with J gene TRBJ1-5, with 10 bases aligning to TRBD1. V gave up 0 bases and J gave up 5 bases; unmatched junction bases: 2. Germline CDR1 reads SGHDT; CDR2 reads YYEEEE. The CDR3 covers 15 residues. CDR3 nucleotides: TGTGCCAGCAGCTTGGGGACAGGGGGTTATCAGCCCCAGCATTTT. Translating it yields CASSLGTGGYQPQHF.

This clone was detected only once. The chain combines TRBV28 with TRBJ2-2; a weak D match, TRBD2 (6 bases). Trimming shortened V by 6 bases and J by 6 bases, and 17 bases separated the two germline ends. The CDR3 totals 15 residues. The germline CDR1 and CDR2 sequences are MDHEN and SYDVKM. CDR3 in DNA: TGTGCCAGCAGCCCCCCCCTGCGGGAATCCGGGGAGCTGTTTTTT. This sequence encodes CASSPPLRESGELFF.

This rearrangement joins TRBV27 to TRBJ1-4; D is perhaps TRBD1 (5 bases). With 0 bases removed from V and 5 bases from J, the gap between germline ends came to 22 bases. The CDR3 has 19 residues. Germline V CDR1 and CDR2: MNHEY, SMNVEV (reference sequence). The CDR3 DNA reads as TGTGCCAGCAGTTTATCTGGAGGGATATTTGGTGGGACCAATGAAAAACTGTTTTTT. Residues: CASSLSGGIFGGTNEKLFF.

The genes are TRBV28 and TRBJ2-3; D might be TRBD2 (5 bases). V lost 6 bases and J 5 bases, leaving 18 bases between the germline ends. CDR3 size: 15 residues. CDR1 and CDR2 (germline): MDHEN, SYDVKM. CDR3 sequence: CASSLRGGGRDTQYF. The CDR3 DNA reads as TGTGCCAGCAGCCTACGGGGTGGTGGAAGAGATACGCAGTATTTT.